This T cell receptor beta chain was identified in a study of T cell repertoires in cytomegalovirus infection (dated by TCRdb to between 2018 and 2020). Context from the whole study: Peptide stimulations targeted recently identified HLA-C-restricted CMV epitopes, whose presentation resists viral immunomodulation, together with well-studied HLA-B-restricted epitopes. Because public TCR beta signatures pointed to carriage of CMV infection together with the matching HLA type, the HLA type of each donor mattered for the analysis. Points the paper makes about the study in general: The ex vivo response was dominated by HLA-C-restricted CMV-specific TCR beta clonotypes, which also provided the single most frequent clonotype in two of eight donors. Cumulative frequency of public TCR beta family members discriminated carriers of CMV infection plus the relevant HLA type in this cohort and an independent 352-donor cohort.

The instrument was an Illumina HiSeq 1500. TCRdb reanalyzed the raw reads on its own, using fastp at Q25 for trimming and MiXCR for clone calling, and kept in-frame beta chains. One record per CDR3 amino acid sequence lists the most common genes and DNA. This sample is represented by 450,000 to 600,000 distinct CDR3 sequences; 30% to 40% of them were singletons. Clones ranked in the top ten supply 17% of the sample. This clonotype has only a few counts. It has no known antigen specificity. No much larger clone is present one base from it, and per-base qualities are unavailable. CDR1 SQVTM and CDR2 ANQGSEA are derived from the germline V gene. Trimming at the junction amounts to 1 base on V and 1 base on J, and the germline ends lie 9 bases apart. Inclusive of the bounding cysteine and phenylalanine, the CDR3 is 14 residues long. The entry retains the CDR3 DNA only, 42 bases that are in frame from base 1.

In the paper's terms, the treatment or condition label means: in vitro stimulation with specific CMV peptide epitopes to enrich CMV-specific T cells. In this chain, TRBV29-1 is recombined with TRBJ2-3; the D gene cannot be resolved reliably. This TCR came from a human donor in good health (CMV status not recorded). Some clones in this sample may be carry-over from other donors' samples. Sample: cultured PBMCs, taken from culture after CMV antigen stimulation. The DNA is as follows: TGCAGCGTTGAAGTTAGGACCGGCACAGATACGCAGTATTTT. It is translated as CSVEVRTGTDTQYF.